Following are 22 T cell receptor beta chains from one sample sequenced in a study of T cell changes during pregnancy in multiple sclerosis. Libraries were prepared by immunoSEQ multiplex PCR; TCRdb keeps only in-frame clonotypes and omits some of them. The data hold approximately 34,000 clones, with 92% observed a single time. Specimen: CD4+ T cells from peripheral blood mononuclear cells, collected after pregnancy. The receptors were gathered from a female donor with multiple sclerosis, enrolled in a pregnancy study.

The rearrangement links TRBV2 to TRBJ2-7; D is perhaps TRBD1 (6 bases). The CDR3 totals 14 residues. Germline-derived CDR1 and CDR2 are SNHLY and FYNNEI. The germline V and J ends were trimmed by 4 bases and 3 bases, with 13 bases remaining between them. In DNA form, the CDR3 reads TGTGCCAGCAGTGGAGGGACAAGAGTCTACGAGCAGTACTTC. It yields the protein CASSGGTRVYEQYF.

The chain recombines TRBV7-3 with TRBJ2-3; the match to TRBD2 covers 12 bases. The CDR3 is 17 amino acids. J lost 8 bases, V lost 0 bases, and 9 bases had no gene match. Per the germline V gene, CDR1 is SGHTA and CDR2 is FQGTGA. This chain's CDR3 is CASSLTGLAGGLGTQYF. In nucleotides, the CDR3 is TGTGCCAGCAGCTTAACAGGGCTAGCGGGGGGGCTTGGTACGCAGTATTTT.

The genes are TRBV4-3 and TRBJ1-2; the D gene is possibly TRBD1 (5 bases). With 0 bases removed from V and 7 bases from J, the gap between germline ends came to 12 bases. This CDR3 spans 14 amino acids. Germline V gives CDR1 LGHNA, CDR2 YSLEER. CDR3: CASSQEAGDGGYTF. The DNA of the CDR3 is TGCGCCAGCAGCCAAGAAGCGGGGGACGGTGGCTACACCTTC.

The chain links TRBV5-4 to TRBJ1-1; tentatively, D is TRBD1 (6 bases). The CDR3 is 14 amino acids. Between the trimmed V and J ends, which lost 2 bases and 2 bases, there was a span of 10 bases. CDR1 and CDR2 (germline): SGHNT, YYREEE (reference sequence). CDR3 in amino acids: CASSLGQSNTEAFF. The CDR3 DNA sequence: TGTGCCAGCAGCTTAGGACAGTCTAACACTGAAGCTTTCTTT. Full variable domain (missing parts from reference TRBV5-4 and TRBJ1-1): ETGVTQSPTHLIKTRGQQVTLRCSSQSGHNTVSWYQQALGQGPQFIFQYYREEENGRGNFPPRFSGLQFPNYSSELNVNALELDDSALYLCASSLGQSNTEAFFGQGTRLTVV.

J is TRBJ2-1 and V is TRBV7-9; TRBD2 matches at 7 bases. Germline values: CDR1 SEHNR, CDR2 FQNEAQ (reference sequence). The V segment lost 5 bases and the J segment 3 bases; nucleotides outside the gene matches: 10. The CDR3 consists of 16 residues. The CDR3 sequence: CASSPGGSGLYNEQFF. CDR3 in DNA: TGTGCCAGCAGCCCCGGGGGTAGCGGGCTCTACAATGAGCAGTTCTTC.

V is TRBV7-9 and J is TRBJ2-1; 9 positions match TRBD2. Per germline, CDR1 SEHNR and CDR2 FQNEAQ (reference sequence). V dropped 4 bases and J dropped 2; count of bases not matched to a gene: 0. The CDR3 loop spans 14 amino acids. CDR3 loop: CASSWTSAYNEQFF. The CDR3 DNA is TGTGCCAGCAGCTGGACTAGCGCCTACAATGAGCAGTTCTTC.

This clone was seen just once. The CDR3, as DNA: TGTGCCAGCAGCCAGAGGGACAGGGGGCCCAATGAGCAGTTCTTC. Protein sequence: CASSQRDRGPNEQFF. The rearrangement links TRBV7-9 to TRBJ2-1; 12 bases match TRBD1. The CDR3 is 15 amino acids. Unmatched junction bases numbered 5, after V lost 5 bases and J lost 6 bases. The germline V gene encodes CDR1 SEHNR and CDR2 FQNEAQ (reference sequence).

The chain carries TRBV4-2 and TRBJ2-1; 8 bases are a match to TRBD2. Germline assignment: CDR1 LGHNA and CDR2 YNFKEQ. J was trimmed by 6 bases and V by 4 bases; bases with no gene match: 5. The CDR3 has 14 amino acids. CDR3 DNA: TGTGCCAGCAGCCGATGGACTAGCCCCAATGAGCAGTTCTTC. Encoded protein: CASSRWTSPNEQFF.

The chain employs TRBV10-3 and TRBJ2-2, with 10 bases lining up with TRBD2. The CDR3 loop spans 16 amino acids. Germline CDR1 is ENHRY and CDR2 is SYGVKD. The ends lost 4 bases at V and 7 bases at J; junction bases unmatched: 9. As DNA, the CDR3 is TGTGCCATCAGTGGTCCTAGCGGGGGAATTGACGGGGAGCTGTTTTTT. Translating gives CAISGPSGGIDGELFF.

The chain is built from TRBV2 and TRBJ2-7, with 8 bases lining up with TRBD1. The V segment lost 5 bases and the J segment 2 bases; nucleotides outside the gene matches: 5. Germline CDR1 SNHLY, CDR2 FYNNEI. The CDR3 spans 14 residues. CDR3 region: CASSFQGATYEQYF. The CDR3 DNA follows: TGTGCCAGCAGTTTCCAGGGGGCGACCTACGAGCAGTACTTC.

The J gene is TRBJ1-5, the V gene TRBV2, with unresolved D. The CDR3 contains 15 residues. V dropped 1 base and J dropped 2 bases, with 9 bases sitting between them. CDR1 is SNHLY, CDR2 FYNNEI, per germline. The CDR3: CASSEVGLGNQPQHF. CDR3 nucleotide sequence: TGTGCCAGCAGTGAAGTCGGGTTAGGCAATCAGCCCCAGCATTTT. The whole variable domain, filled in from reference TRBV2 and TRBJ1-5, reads EPEVTQTPSHQVTQMGQEVILRCVPISNHLYFYWYRQILGQKVEFLVSFYNNEISEKSEIFDDQFSVERPDGSNFTLKIRSTKLEDSAMYFCASSEVGLGNQPQHFGDGTRLSIL.

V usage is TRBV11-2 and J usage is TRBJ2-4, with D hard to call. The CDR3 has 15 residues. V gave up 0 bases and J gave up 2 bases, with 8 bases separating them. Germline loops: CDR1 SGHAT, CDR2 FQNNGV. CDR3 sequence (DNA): TGTGCCAGCAGCTTAGATCCAGGAACCAAAAACATTCAGTACTTC. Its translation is CASSLDPGTKNIQYF.

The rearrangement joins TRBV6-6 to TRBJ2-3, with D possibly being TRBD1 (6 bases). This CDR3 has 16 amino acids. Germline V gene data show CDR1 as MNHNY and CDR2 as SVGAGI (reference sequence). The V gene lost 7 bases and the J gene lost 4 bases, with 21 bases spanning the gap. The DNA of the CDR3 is TGTGCCAGCACGGGTGGCAGGGGCGTTTCGGCAGATACGCAGTATTTT. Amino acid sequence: CASTGGRGVSADTQYF.

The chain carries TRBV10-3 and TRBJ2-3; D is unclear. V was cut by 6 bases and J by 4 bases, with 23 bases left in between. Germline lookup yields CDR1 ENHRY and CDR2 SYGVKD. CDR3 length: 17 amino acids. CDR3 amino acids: CAISSDGSMTGADTQYF. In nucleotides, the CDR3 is TGTGCCATCAGCTCCGACGGATCTATGACTGGTGCAGATACGCAGTATTTT.

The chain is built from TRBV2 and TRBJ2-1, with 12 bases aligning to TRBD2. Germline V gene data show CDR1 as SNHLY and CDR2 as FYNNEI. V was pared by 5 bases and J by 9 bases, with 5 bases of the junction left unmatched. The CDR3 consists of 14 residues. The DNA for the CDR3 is TGTGCCAGCAGTCTAGCGGGGGGGCTAAGTGAGCAGTTCTTC. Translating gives CASSLAGGLSEQFF.

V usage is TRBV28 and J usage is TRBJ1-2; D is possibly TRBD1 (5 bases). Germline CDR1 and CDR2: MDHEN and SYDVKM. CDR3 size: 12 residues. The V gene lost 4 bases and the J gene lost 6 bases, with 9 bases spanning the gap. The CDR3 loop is CASSWGGDGYTF. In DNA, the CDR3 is TGTGCCAGCAGTTGGGGCGGGGATGGCTACACCTTC.

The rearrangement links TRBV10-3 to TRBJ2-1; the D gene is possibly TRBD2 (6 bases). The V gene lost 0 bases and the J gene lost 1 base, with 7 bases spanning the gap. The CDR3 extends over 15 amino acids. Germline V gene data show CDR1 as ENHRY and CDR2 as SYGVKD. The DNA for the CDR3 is TGTGCCATCAGTGAGTCGGGGGGTTCCTACAATGAGCAGTTCTTC. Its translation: CAISESGGSYNEQFF.

DNA for the CDR3: TGTGCCAGCAGCTTAGTAGCGGTAGCCAAAAACATTCAGTACTTC. Its protein is CASSLVAVAKNIQYF. The chain uses TRBV7-2 and TRBJ2-4; a weak D match, TRBD2 (6 bases). Deletions cut 1 base from V and 0 bases from J, with 7 bases between. Germline V gene lookup returns CDR1 SGHTA and CDR2 FQGNSA. The CDR3 is made up of 15 amino acids.

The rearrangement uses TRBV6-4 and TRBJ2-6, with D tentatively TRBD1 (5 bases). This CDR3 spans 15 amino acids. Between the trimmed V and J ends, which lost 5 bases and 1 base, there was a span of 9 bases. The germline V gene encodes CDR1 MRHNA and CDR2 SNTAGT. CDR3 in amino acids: CASSQTASGANVLTF. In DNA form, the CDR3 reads TGTGCCAGCAGTCAGACAGCTTCTGGGGCCAACGTCCTGACTTTC.

The CDR3 region has the DNA TGTGCCATCAGTGACAGAGGGACTACACACAATGAGCAGTTCTTC. Protein product: CAISDRGTTHNEQFF. The V call is TRBV10-3, the J call TRBJ2-1; 7 nucleotides line up with TRBD2. The CDR3 length is 15 residues. Germline CDR1 reads ENHRY; CDR2 reads SYGVKD. J gave up 5 bases and V 3 bases, and 7 bases lay outside the gene matches.

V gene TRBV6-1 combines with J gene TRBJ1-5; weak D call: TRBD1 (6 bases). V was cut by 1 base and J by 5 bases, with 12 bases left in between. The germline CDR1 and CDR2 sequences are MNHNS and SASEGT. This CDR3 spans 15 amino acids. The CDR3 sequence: CASSEDDRRHQPQHF. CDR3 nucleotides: TGTGCCAGCAGTGAAGATGACAGGCGACATCAGCCCCAGCATTTT.

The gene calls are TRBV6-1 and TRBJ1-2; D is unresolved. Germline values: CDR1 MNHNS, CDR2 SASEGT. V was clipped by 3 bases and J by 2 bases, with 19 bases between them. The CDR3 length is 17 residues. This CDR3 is CASSERAGGVGNYGYTF. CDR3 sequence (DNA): TGTGCCAGCAGTGAGCGGGCAGGCGGGGTGGGGAACTATGGCTACACCTTC.